Sequencing of this T cell receptor (beta chain) was carried out in a study of OX40 agonist ivuxolimab in advanced cancers. Across the study: Mean age about 60 years, range about 23 to 79; roughly 82% male. People who had prior anti-PD-1, anti-PD-L1 or anti-CTLA-4 therapy could take part, and 40% had some.

Germline V lookup: CDR1 SGHRS, CDR2 YFSETQ. The CDR3 is 15 residues long. Unmatched junction bases numbered 9, after V lost 4 bases and J lost 5 bases. Concerning this clone: As yet, its antigen is unknown.

Study results and caveats: Patients who responded partially at 0.1-3.0 mg/kg showed clonal expansion ranking among the lowest.

The protocol was immunoSEQ multiplex PCR, while the TCRdb copy is restricted to in-frame clones and leaves out a portion. Of about 70,000 clones listed, 82% are singletons. The TCR comes from an adult with an advanced solid tumor such as melanoma, head and neck, liver or kidney cancer. The material sequenced was CD4+ or CD8+ T cells sorted from blood, taken in a trial of the OX40 agonist ivuxolimab. The chain recombines TRBV5-1 with TRBJ2-3, with TRBD1 identical over 8 bases. CDR3 sequence reads: CASSPQGQGVDTQYF. The CDR3, as DNA: TGCGCCAGCAGCCCCCAAGGACAGGGAGTAGATACGCAGTATTTT. The variable domain in full, completed from reference TRBV5-1 and TRBJ2-3, reads KAGVTQTPRYLIKTRGQQVTLSCSPISGHRSVSWYQQTPGQGLQFLFEYFSETQRNKGNFPGRFSGRQFSNSRSEMNVSTLELGDSALYLCASSPQGQGVDTQYFGPGTRLTVL.